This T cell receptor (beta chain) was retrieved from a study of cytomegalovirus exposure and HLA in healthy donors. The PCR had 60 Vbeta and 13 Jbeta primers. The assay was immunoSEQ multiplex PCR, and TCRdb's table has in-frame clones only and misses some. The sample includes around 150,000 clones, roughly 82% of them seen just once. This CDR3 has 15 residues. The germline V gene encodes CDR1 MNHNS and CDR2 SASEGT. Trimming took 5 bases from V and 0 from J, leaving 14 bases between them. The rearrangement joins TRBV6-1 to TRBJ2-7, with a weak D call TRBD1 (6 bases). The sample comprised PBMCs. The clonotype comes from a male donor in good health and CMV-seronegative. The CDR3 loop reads CASSNAQGSSYEQYF. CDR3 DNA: TGTGCCAGCAGTAACGCCCAGGGGAGCTCCTACGAGCAGTACTTC.